A selection of T cell receptor beta chains follows, all from one sample in a study of blood T cell repertoires in COVID-19. Sequencing used immunoSEQ multiplex PCR; TCRdb keeps in-frame clones, though not all of them. The repertoire has fewer than 250,000 clones, about 84% of them found once; the top ten carry about 7.2%. The sample consisted of PBMCs or T cells enriched from blood (not recorded which). These receptors came from a woman between 40 and 55 years old with acute COVID-19. CDR3s leave out the opening cysteine and the closing phenylalanine or tryptophan. Each record gives: V gene, CDR3 protein.

TRBV5-5,ASSWDRGNQPQH
TRBV5-4,ASSSGQRNTEAF
TRBV28,ASSLLAGEATEAF
TRBV5-1,ASSPGTANTEAF
TRBV20-1,SPGGLGEAF
TRBV14,ASSQAVGGSSYNSPLH
TRBV14,ASSTLAGLSTDTQY
TRBV5-6,ASSLVGAGQPQH
TRBV6-5,ASKDRAYEQY
TRBV30,AWRGGQYNQPQH
TRBV9,ASSPSGGGGTEAF
TRBV3-1/TRBV3-2,ASSRRQGMNTEAF
TRBV19,ASRGQGYEQY
TRBV15,ATSRDLDSAYNEQF
TRBV5-1,ASSLLSSGRSTGELF
TRBV5-1,ASSLGSGGNYGYT
TRBV18,ASSPISVTNTEAF
TRBV28,ASWVTGAANYGYT
TRBV7-3,ASSALGSGNTIY
TRBV19,ASSIDIAGDTGELF
TRBV4-1,ASRLQGQGLYYEQY
TRBV5-6,ASSDRGNQPQH
TRBV9,ASGGLASLTDTQY
TRBV15,ATSRDPGQGWTNTGELF
TRBV28,ASSSQDQPQH
TRBV5-3,ARSQLQLAGGELRDP
TRBV5-1,ASSLTGMEETQY
TRBV19,ASSDQVNQPQH
TRBV30,AWSTGAWGYT
TRBV18,ASSPYYRQAGYT
TRBV12-2,ASRLARRNRGLKPYEQY
TRBV19,ASSTLPQSSGRALNEQF
TRBV18,ASSPLGTGRLSGNTIY
TRBV19,ASRDRGEENNQPQH
TRBV11-2,ASSPRDIRYGYT
TRBV4-2,ASSPGGAYNEQF
TRBV11-1,ASRLQAGEKEAF
TRBV7-6,ASSLGQQTYEQY
TRBV11-1,ASSLSYTDTQY
TRBV3-1/TRBV3-2,ASSQADYGYT
TRBV28,ASSLFTGSALNGYT
TRBV5-1,ASRVQGDYGYT
TRBV5-1,ASRTSIVYEQY
TRBV29-1,SVEWDRSEKLF
TRBV7-8,ASSLDGSLGSPLH
TRBV5-4,ASSKDPAGDGYT
TRBV2,ASSEYSPNQPQH
TRBV9,ASSVGLAGGYEQY
TRBV19,ASSTPGLVYEQY
TRBV27,ASSSAAEAYGYT
TRBV2,ASSFSGSSTDTQY
TRBV7-9,ASSLDDRTGRMNTEAF
TRBV5-5,ASSLTGANYGYT